The sequence of this TCR beta chain was determined in a study of T-cell memory formation after mild COVID-19. At the level of the study: Largely, the TCR clusters proved donor specific.

TCRdb used MiXCR to reprocess the 5' RACE reads, holding one entry per CDR3 protein. The data contain 400,000 to 550,000 distinct CDR3 sequences, about 23% of them singletons. CDR1 is SGHVS, CDR2 FNYEAQ, per germline. The CDR3 loop spans 18 amino acids. The ends were cut back, 4 bases at V and 7 bases at J, with 26 bases in the middle. V and J are TRBV7-6 and TRBJ2-1; D is uncertain. This clonotype originated in an adult woman who had mild COVID-19 (a few samples of this study predate the infection). Cell type and time point are not known. The material sequenced was PBMCs or a T cell subset sorted from them (not recorded which). The CDR3 nucleotides are TGTGCCAGCAGCTGGCTTCCCGCCCCCAGCCTAGGAGAGAATGAGCAGTTCTTC. Its protein is CASSWLPAPSLGENEQFF.